The sequence of this T cell receptor (beta chain) was determined in a study of blood T cell repertoires in COVID-19. Method: immunoSEQ multiplex PCR; TCRdb's copy keeps in-frame clones and lacks some. The table includes 50,000 to 75,000 clones, roughly three quarters detected once. The germline gives CDR1 SNHLY, CDR2 FYNNEI. This CDR3 is built from 14 residues. V was shortened by 8 bases and J by 0 bases, with 10 bases between the two germline ends. The sequenced sample was peripheral blood. This sequence was found in a man between 60 and 70 years old with COVID-19, enrolled during active disease. The chain links TRBV2 to TRBJ1-4; weak D call: TRBD1 (5 bases). As DNA, the CDR3 is TGTGCCAGCCAGGGCCTCACAACTAATGAAAAACTGTTTTTT. Residues: CASQGLTTNEKLFF.